The clone carrying this TCR beta chain was counted a single time. The data derive from a study of Ad26.COV2.S vaccination and SARS-CoV-2 variants. TCRdb keeps only in-frame clones here, not all; method: immunoSEQ multiplex PCR. Here the sample spans roughly 700,000 clones, about 89% being singletons. V was clipped by 6 bases and J by 4 bases, with 13 bases between them. CDR1 MNHEY and CDR2 SVGAGI come from the germline V gene. The CDR3 sequence is 13 residues long. Treatment reported: around 19 received Ad26.COV2.S at low or high dose, single or two shots; about 5 received placebo; per-sample allocation not given. Following the first vaccine or placebo injection, samples were taken on day 63.

J is TRBJ2-7 and V is TRBV6-5, with unresolved D. The clonotype was recovered from a person aged 18-65 years who received the Ad26.COV2.S COVID-19 vaccine or a placebo. The sequencing used peripheral blood, collected in a trial of Ad26.COV2.S vaccine versus placebo. Here the CDR3 DNA reads TGTGCCAGCAGGCTTGGCCTCCCTTACGAGCAGTACTTC. Translation: CASRLGLPYEQYF.